The sequence of this T cell receptor beta chain was determined in a study of beta chain features in type 1 diabetes. The CDR3 covers 15 residues. V dropped 10 bases and J dropped 5; count of bases not matched to a gene: 13. From germline, CDR1 is MNHNS and CDR2 SASEGT. Concerning this clone itself: The antigen remains undetermined.

Isolated RNA was reverse transcribed in full, so expressed TCRB transcripts were sequenced. TCRdb's table, derived via immunoSEQ multiplex PCR, lists solely in-frame clones and lacks some. Of 300,000 to 400,000 clones detected, approximately 12% appear once; the ten largest clones hold approximately 0.015%. Study findings and constraints: The naive, central memory and Treg TCRB repertoires of patients appeared to be more similar to one another than those of healthy donors.

Sequencing was done on a sample of naive CD4+ T cells from blood. The gene calls are TRBV6-1 and TRBJ2-1, with TRBD1 matching over 8 bases. The source of this sequence is a man aged 18 to 30 in good health. CDR3 DNA: TGTGCCACCAACCCTTGGGACAGGAGCCACAATGAGCAGTTCTTC. This gives the protein CATNPWDRSHNEQFF.